These 5 T cell receptor beta chains were sequenced from one sample in a study of shared clonotypes between healthy human individuals. The data were produced by immunoSEQ multiplex PCR, yet TCRdb's version contains in-frame clones alone and is incomplete. The table has approximately 2.4 million clones, under 97% seen once. Sequencing used naive CD4+ T cells sorted from blood. Subset noted: CD45RA+ positively selected. These receptors were obtained from a man younger than 30 in good health.

The chain links TRBV7-2 to TRBJ2-3; 12 bases align to TRBD2. Germline CDR1 is SGHTA and CDR2 is FQGNSA. CDR3 length: 16 residues. The V gene end was trimmed by 5 bases and the J gene end by 2 bases; junction bases not matched to a gene: 5. In DNA form, the CDR3 reads TGTGCCAGCAGCACCGGACTAGCGGGGTTCACAGATACGCAGTATTTT. Its protein product is CASSTGLAGFTDTQYF.

On this clone: Different DNA sequences within this sample yield the same CDR3. V usage is TRBV18 and J usage is TRBJ1-5; no reliable D call. The germline CDR1 and CDR2 sequences are KGHSH and LQKENI. This CDR3 has 13 amino acids. V lost 2 bases, J lost 5 bases, and 7 bases lay in between. The CDR3 loop is CASSPSFDQPQHF. CDR3 nucleotide sequence: TGTGCCAGCTCACCATCATTCGATCAGCCCCAGCATTTT.

Comments on this clone: This sample includes further DNA sequences coding for the same CDR3. The J gene is TRBJ2-3, the V gene TRBV5-1; no definite D call. The CDR3 covers 12 residues. Germline CDR1 SGHRS, CDR2 YFSETQ. The V end lost 4 bases, the J end lost 0 bases, and 3 bases lay between the germline ends. This chain's CDR3 is CASSRSTDTQYF. The CDR3 nucleotides are TGCGCCAGCAGCCGGAGCACAGATACGCAGTATTTT.

This clone has a single count. The V and J genes are TRBV30 and TRBJ2-4, with D possibly matching TRBD1 (5 bases). V was cut by 1 base and J by 7 bases, with 17 bases left in between. The CDR3 sequence is 15 residues long. CDR1 is GTSNPN, CDR2 SVGIG, per germline (reference sequence). The CDR3 DNA reads TGTGCCTGGAGTGGGACATACGGACCGACGAACATTCAGTACTTC. Protein: CAWSGTYGPTNIQYF.

The rearrangement links TRBV7-6 to TRBJ1-1; TRBD1 agrees at 10 bases. Germline loops: CDR1 SGHVS, CDR2 FNYEAQ. This CDR3 comprises 13 residues. With 4 bases clipped from V and 8 bases from J, the junction kept 4 bases outside the gene matches. The CDR3 nucleotides read TGTGCCAGCAGCTCTCCGGGACAGGGGGAAGCTTTCTTT. Amino acids: CASSSPGQGEAFF.